A single sample is the source of the 16 T cell receptor beta chains below, sequenced in a study of T cell repertoires in ileal Crohn's disease (dated by TCRdb to the late 2010s). In the paper's terms, the time point label means: neoterminal ileum biopsy at postoperative endoscopy, about 6 months after surgery. Libraries were prepared through the immunoSEQ multiplex PCR assay. The immuneACCESS repertoire file appears here via TCRdb, limited to in-frame rearrangements. These files lack a portion of the clones; in checked studies, under half of the deficit traces to unresolved V genes, and the cause of the others is not known. This sample lists some 2,400 clones; 62% were detected once. Under 13% of the sample lies in the top ten. Sequencing was done on a sample of ileal tissue. The receptors shown here come from an adult with Crohn's disease.

The rearrangement links TRBV28 to TRBJ2-3; D is undetermined. V dropped 5 bases and J dropped 1 base, with 13 bases sitting between them. The germline CDR1 and CDR2 sequences are MDHEN and SYDVKM. The CDR3 loop spans 15 amino acids. The CDR3: CASSPPSPGTDTQYF. The CDR3 DNA sequence: TGTGCCAGCAGTCCCCCCTCCCCGGGCACAGATACGCAGTATTTT.

This clone was detected only a few times. Within the sample, other DNA sequences also encode this same CDR3. CDR3 DNA sequence: TGTGCCAGCTCACCCGACAGCAACTATGGCTACACCTTC. Its translation is CASSPDSNYGYTF. This rearrangement joins TRBV18 to TRBJ1-2; perhaps TRBD1 as D (5 bases). The ends were cut back, 3 bases at V and 2 bases at J, with 7 bases in the middle. The CDR3 totals 13 residues. Per germline, CDR1 KGHSH and CDR2 LQKENI.

The gene calls are TRBV5-4 and TRBJ1-1, with a possible D match to TRBD1 (6 bases). Germline V gene lookup returns CDR1 SGHNT and CDR2 YYREEE (reference sequence). V was pared by 4 bases and J by 1 base, with 23 bases between. The CDR3 has 18 amino acids. CDR3 amino acids: CASSEGPKNRDPNTEAFF. Written as DNA, the CDR3 is TGTGCCAGCAGCGAGGGACCCAAGAACAGGGATCCGAACACTGAAGCTTTCTTT.

This clone was seen a handful of times. This rearrangement joins TRBV4-2 to TRBJ1-6; 10 bases fit TRBD1. CDR3 length equals 16 residues. Germline assignment: CDR1 LGHNA and CDR2 YNFKEQ. The junction had 4 bases not matched to a gene; V was cut back by 4 bases and J by 4 bases. Here the CDR3 reads CASSPGQGGYNSPLHF. Written as DNA, the CDR3 is TGTGCCAGCAGCCCCGGACAGGGGGGATATAATTCACCCCTCCACTTT.

J is TRBJ2-7 and V is TRBV20-1, with D maybe TRBD2 (5 bases). The V gene lost 6 bases and the J gene lost 6 bases, with 12 bases spanning the gap. Germline V gene data show CDR1 as DFQATT and CDR2 as SNEGSKA (reference sequence). This CDR3 spans 11 amino acids. For the CDR3, the DNA is TGCAGTGCCCCCCGGGCGGGCGAGCAGTACTTC. It encodes CSAPRAGEQYF.

The rearrangement joins TRBV19 to TRBJ1-5, with 8 bases that match TRBD1. This CDR3 has 13 amino acids. V was clipped by 10 bases and J by 3 bases; unmatched bases: 5. Germline lookup yields CDR1 LNHDA and CDR2 SQIVND (reference sequence). CDR3 sequence: CATRTGPNQPQHF. The CDR3 coding sequence is TGTGCCACCCGGACAGGGCCCAATCAGCCCCAGCATTTT.

This CDR3 is CASSPRGYYYNEQFF. The CDR3 DNA reads TGTGCCAGCAGCCCCCGGGGATATTACTACAATGAGCAGTTCTTC. The chain has TRBV11-1 and TRBJ2-1, with D possibly matching TRBD2 (5 bases). Between the trimmed V and J ends, which lost 5 bases and 3 bases, there was a span of 14 bases. Germline CDR1 is SGHAT and CDR2 is FQDESV (reference sequence). The CDR3 spans 15 residues.

This clone has only one observation. The V gene is TRBV18, the J gene TRBJ2-1; a weak D match, TRBD1 (6 bases). V dropped 2 bases and J dropped 8 bases, with 16 bases sitting between them. The CDR3 loop spans 15 amino acids. Germline CDR1 KGHSH, CDR2 LQKENI. The CDR3 nucleotides are TGTGCCAGCTCACCAACAGGGATGGTTATGGATGAGCAGTTCTTC. Amino acids: CASSPTGMVMDEQFF. The full variable domain, rest sourced from reference TRBV18 and TRBJ2-1, is NAGVMQNPRHLVRRRGQEARLRCSPMKGHSHVYWYRQLPEEGLKFMVYLQKENIIDESGMPKERFSAEFPKEGPSILRIQQVVRGDSAAYFCASSPTGMVMDEQFFGPGTRLTVL.

The chain recombines TRBV11-1 with TRBJ2-2, with 7 bases identical to TRBD1. Trimming cost V 5 bases and J 5 bases; bases outside gene matches: 8. The germline V gene has CDR1 SGHAT and CDR2 FQDESV (reference sequence). There are 15 residues in the CDR3. The chain's CDR3 is CASSVPGGETGELFF. The CDR3 DNA follows: TGTGCCAGCAGCGTTCCAGGGGGAGAGACCGGGGAGCTGTTTTTT.

In this sample, this clone turned up a few times. The chain employs TRBV6-1 and TRBJ2-4; TRBD1 agrees at 9 bases. Trimming cost V 3 bases and J 15 bases; bases outside gene matches: 3. The germline V gene has CDR1 MNHNS and CDR2 SASEGT. The CDR3 is 11 residues long. The CDR3 here is CASSEGQGVYF. CDR3 DNA sequence: TGTGCCAGCAGTGAGGGACAGGGTGTGTACTTC.

The gene calls are TRBV19 and TRBJ1-4; TRBD1 might be the D (6 bases). Germline V gene sequence: CDR1 LNHDA, CDR2 SQIVND (reference sequence). This CDR3 has 14 amino acids. Between the trimmed V and J ends, which lost 5 bases and 7 bases, there was a span of 14 bases. The CDR3: CASSVGTLSEKLFF. In DNA form, the CDR3 reads TGTGCCAGTAGTGTCGGGACATTGAGTGAAAAACTGTTTTTT.

The chain joins TRBV7-8 to TRBJ1-4, with D tentatively TRBD1 (6 bases). V was cut by 1 base and J by 4 bases, with 10 bases left in between. CDR3 length: 15 residues. Germline V gives CDR1 SGHVS, CDR2 FQNEAQ. The chain's CDR3 is CASSLDSGVNEKLFF. In DNA form, the CDR3 reads TGTGCCAGCAGCTTAGATTCAGGGGTTAATGAAAAACTGTTTTTT.

This clone was detected only a few times. The rearrangement links TRBV11-3 to TRBJ1-1, with D possibly being TRBD1 (6 bases). The V end lost 2 bases, the J end lost 6 bases, and 13 bases lay between the germline ends. Germline loops: CDR1 SGHNT, CDR2 YENEEA. This CDR3 has 14 amino acids. DNA for the CDR3: TGTGCCAGCAGCTTAACCAGGGGTTCCCCTGAAGCTTTCTTT. Protein sequence: CASSLTRGSPEAFF.

This CDR3 is CASSAEGTGLFGYTF. The DNA of the CDR3 is TGTGCCAGCAGTGCAGAGGGAACAGGGCTTTTCGGCTACACCTTC. This rearrangement joins TRBV2 to TRBJ1-2, with D perhaps TRBD1 (6 bases). V was cut by 4 bases and J by 8 bases, with 20 bases left in between. Germline CDR1 reads SNHLY; CDR2 reads FYNNEI. This CDR3 region has 15 residues.

This chain links TRBV5-6 with TRBJ2-1, with 9 bases identical to TRBD1. Germline CDR1 and CDR2: SGHDT and YYEEEE. The CDR3 totals 9 residues. The CDR3 bases are TGTGCGCGACGGGACAGGGAATTCTTC. Protein sequence: CARRDREFF. Drawing the rest from reference TRBV5-6 and TRBJ2-1, the complete variable domain is DAGVTQSPTHLIKTRGQQVTLRCSPKSGHDTVSWYQQALGQGPQFIFQYYEEEERQRGNFPDRFSGHQFPNYSSELNVNALLLGDSALYLCARRDREFFGPGTRLTVL.

The CDR3 DNA reads TGTGCCAGCAGCGAGTCCTTAGCGGGAGGGACAATGGGGCGGGGCTCCTACAATGAGCAGTTCTTC. Protein sequence: CASSESLAGGTMGRGSYNEQFF. The chain carries TRBV9 and TRBJ2-1, with 11 bases fitting TRBD2. Losses at the gene ends were 3 bases for V and 0 bases for J; bases not matched to a gene: 20. Germline V gene data show CDR1 as SGDLS and CDR2 as YYNGEE. The CDR3 extends over 22 amino acids.